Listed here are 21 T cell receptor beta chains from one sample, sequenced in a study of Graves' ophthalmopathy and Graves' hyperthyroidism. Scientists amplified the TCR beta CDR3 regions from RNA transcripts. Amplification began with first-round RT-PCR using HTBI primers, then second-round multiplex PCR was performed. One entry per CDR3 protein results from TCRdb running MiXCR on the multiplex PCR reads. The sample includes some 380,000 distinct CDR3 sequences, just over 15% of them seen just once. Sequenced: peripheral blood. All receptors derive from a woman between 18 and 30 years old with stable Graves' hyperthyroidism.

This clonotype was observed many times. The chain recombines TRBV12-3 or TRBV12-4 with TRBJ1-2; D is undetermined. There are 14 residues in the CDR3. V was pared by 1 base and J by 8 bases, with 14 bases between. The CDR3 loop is CASSLGVLGTGYTF. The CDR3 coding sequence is TGTGCCAGCAGTTTAGGAGTGCTGGGAACGGGCTACACCTTC.

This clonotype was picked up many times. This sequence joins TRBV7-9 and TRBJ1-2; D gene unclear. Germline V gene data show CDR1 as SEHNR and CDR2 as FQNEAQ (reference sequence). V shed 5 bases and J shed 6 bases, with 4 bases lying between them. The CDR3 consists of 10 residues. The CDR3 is CASSPDGYTF. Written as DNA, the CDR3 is TGTGCCAGCAGCCCCGATGGCTACACCTTC. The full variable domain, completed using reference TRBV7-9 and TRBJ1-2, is DTGVSQNPRHKITKRGQNVTFRCDPISEHNRLYWYRQTLGQGPEFLTYFQNEAQLEKSRLLSDRFSAERPKGSFSTLEIQRTEQGDSAMYLCASSPDGYTFGSGTRLTVV.

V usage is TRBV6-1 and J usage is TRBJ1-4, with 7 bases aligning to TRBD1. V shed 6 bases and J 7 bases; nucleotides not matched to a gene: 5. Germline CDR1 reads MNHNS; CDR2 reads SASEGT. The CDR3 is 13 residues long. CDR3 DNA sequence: TGTGCCAGCAGCAGGGGACAGCCTGAAAAACTGTTTTTT. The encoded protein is CASSRGQPEKLFF.

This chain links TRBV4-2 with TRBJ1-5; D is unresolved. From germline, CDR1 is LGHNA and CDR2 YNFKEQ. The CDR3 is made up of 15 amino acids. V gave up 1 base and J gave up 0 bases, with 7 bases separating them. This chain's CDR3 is CASSQAHGSNQPQHF. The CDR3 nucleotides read TGTGCCAGCAGCCAAGCTCACGGTAGCAATCAGCCCCAGCATTTT.

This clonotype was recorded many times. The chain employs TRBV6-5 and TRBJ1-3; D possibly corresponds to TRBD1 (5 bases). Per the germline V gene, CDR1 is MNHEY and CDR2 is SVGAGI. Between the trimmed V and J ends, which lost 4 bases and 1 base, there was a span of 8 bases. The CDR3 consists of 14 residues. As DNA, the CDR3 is TGTGCCAGCAGTTTTTCAGGGTCTGGAAACACCATATATTTT. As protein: CASSFSGSGNTIYF.

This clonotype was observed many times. The CDR3 loop is CASSYVAPGRGGSYTF. The CDR3 DNA reads TGTGCCAGCAGTTACGTAGCTCCAGGGCGGGGAGGCAGCTACACCTTC. The chain recombines TRBV6-5 with TRBJ1-2; TRBD1 might be the D (5 bases). The CDR3 has 16 residues. From germline, CDR1 is MNHEY and CDR2 SVGAGI. The ends were cut back, 2 bases at V and 9 bases at J, with 22 bases in the middle.

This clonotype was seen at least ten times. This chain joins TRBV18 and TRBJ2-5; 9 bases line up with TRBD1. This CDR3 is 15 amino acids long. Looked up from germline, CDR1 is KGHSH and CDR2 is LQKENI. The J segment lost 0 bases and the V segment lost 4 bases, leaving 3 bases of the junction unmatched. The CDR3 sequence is CASSQRDRDQETQYF. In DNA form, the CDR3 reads TGTGCCAGCTCACAGAGGGACAGGGACCAAGAGACCCAGTACTTC. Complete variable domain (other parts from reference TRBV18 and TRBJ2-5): NAGVMQNPRHLVRRRGQEARLRCSPMKGHSHVYWYRQLPEEGLKFMVYLQKENIIDESGMPKERFSAEFPKEGPSILRIQQVVRGDSAAYFCASSQRDRDQETQYFGPGTRLLVL.

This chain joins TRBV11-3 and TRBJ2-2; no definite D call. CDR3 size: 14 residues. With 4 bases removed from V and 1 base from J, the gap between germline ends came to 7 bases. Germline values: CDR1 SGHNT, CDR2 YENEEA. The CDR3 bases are TGTGCCAGCAGCTCTATTAGGAACACCGGGGAGCTGTTTTTT. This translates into CASSSIRNTGELFF.

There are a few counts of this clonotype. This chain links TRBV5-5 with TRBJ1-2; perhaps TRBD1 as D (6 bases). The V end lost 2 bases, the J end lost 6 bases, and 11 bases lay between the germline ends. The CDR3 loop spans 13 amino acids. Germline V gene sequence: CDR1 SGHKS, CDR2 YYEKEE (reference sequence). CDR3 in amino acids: CASSFQGRDGYTF. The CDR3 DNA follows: TGTGCCAGCAGCTTTCAGGGGAGGGATGGCTACACCTTC.

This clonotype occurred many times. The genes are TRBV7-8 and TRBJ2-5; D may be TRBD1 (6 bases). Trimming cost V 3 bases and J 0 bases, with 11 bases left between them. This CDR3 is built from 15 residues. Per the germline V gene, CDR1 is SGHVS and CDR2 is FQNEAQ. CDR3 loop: CASSFDRLNQETQYF. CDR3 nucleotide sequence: TGTGCCAGCAGCTTCGACAGGCTAAACCAAGAGACCCAGTACTTC.

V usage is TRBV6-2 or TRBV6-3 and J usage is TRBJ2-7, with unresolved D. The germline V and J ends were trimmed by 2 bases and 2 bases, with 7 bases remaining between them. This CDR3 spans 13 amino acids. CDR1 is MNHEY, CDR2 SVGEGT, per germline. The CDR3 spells CASSYESTYEQYF. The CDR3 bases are TGTGCCAGCAGTTACGAGAGTACCTACGAGCAGTACTTC.

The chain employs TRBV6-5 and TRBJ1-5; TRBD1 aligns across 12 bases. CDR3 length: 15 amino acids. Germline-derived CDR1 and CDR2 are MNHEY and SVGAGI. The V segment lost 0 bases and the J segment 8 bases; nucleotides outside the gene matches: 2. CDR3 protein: CASSYSGQGAEPQHF. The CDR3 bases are TGTGCCAGCAGTTACTCGGGACAGGGGGCTGAGCCCCAGCATTTT.

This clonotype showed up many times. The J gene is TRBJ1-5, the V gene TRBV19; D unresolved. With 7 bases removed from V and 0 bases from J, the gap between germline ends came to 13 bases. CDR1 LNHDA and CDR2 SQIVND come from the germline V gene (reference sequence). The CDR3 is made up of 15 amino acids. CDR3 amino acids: CASNPREYSNQPQHF. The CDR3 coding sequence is TGTGCCAGTAATCCGAGGGAATATAGCAATCAGCCCCAGCATTTT.

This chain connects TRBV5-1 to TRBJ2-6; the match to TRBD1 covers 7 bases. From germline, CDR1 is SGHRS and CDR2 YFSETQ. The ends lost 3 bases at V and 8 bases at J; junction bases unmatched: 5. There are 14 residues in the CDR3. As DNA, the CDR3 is TGCGCCAGCAGCTCCGCAGGGGGATCCAACGTCCTGACTTTC. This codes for CASSSAGGSNVLTF.

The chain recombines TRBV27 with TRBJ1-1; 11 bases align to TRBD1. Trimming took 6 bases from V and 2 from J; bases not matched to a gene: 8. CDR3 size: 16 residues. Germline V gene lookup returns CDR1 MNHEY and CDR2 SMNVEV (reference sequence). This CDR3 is CASRTLWTGGNTEAFF. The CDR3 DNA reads TGTGCCAGCAGGACCCTCTGGACAGGGGGCAACACTGAAGCTTTCTTT.

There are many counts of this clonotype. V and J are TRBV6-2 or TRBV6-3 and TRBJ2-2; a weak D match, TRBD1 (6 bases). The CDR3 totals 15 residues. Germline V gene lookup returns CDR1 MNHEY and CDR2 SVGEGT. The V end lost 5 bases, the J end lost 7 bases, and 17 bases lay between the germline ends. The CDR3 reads CASSLTGTRFGELFF. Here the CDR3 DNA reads TGTGCCAGCAGTCTGACCGGGACAAGATTCGGGGAGCTGTTTTTT.

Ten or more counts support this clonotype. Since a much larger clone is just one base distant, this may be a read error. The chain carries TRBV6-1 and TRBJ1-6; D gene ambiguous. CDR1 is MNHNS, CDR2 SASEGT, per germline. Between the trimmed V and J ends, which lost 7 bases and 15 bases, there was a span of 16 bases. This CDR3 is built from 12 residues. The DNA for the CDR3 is TGTGCCAGCATGGACTCTTTCCCACACCTCCACTTT. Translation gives CASMDSFPHLHF.

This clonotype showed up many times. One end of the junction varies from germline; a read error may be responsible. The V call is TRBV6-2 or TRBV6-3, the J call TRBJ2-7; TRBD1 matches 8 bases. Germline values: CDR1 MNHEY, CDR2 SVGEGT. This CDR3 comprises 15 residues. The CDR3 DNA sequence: TGTGCCGGCAGTTACGCGACAGGGGACTCCTACGAGCAGTACTTC. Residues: CAGSYATGDSYEQYF.

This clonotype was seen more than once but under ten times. The CDR3 DNA reads as TGTGCCAGCTCACCAAGCTCGGGGATCCAAGAGACCCAGTACTTC. Its protein product is CASSPSSGIQETQYF. The chain combines TRBV18 with TRBJ2-5; a possible D gene is TRBD2 (5 bases). V lost 2 bases and J 1 base, leaving 11 bases between the germline ends. In germline, CDR1 is KGHSH, CDR2 LQKENI. CDR3 size: 15 residues. The full variable domain, with the rest looked up from reference TRBV18 and TRBJ2-5, is NAGVMQNPRHLVRRRGQEARLRCSPMKGHSHVYWYRQLPEEGLKFMVYLQKENIIDESGMPKERFSAEFPKEGPSILRIQQVVRGDSAAYFCASSPSSGIQETQYFGPGTRLLVL.

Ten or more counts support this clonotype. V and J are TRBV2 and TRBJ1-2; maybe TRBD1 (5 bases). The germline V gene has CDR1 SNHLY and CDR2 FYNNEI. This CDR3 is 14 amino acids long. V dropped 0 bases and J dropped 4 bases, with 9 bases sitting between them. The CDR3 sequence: CASSEAKTAYGYTF. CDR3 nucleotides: TGTGCCAGCAGTGAAGCGAAGACAGCCTATGGCTACACCTTC. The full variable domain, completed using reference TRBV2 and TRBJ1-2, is EPEVTQTPSHQVTQMGQEVILRCVPISNHLYFYWYRQILGQKVEFLVSFYNNEISEKSEIFDDQFSVERPDGSNFTLKIRSTKLEDSAMYFCASSEAKTAYGYTFGSGTRLTVV.

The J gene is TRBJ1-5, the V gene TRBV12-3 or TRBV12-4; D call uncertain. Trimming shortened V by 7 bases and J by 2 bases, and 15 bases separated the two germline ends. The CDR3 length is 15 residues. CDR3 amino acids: CASKETGGGNQPQHF. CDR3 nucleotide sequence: TGTGCCAGCAAGGAGACTGGCGGGGGCAATCAGCCCCAGCATTTT.